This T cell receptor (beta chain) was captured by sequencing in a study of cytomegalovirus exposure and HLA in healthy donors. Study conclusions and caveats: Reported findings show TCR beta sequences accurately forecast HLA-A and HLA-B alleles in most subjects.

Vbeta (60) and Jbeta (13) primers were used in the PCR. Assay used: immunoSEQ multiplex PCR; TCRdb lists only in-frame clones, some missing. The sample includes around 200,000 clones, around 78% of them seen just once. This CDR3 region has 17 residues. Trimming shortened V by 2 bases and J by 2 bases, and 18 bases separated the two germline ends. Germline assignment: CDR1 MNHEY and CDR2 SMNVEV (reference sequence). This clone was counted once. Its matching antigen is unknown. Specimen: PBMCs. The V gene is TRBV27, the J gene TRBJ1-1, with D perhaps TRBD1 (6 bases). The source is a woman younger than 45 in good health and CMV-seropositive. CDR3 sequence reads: CASSLTLPGARNTEAFF. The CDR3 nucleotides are TGTGCCAGCAGTTTAACGTTGCCAGGGGCCCGAAACACTGAAGCTTTCTTT.